The 14 T cell receptor beta chains in this list originate from one sample, sequenced in a study of graft-versus-host responses after intestinal transplantation. Only in-frame clones appear in the TCRdb table, and some are missing; sequencing was by immunoSEQ multiplex PCR. The table includes 75,000 to 100,000 clones, roughly 90% detected once. Sequencing used PBMCs, obtained 450 to 460 days after intestinal transplant. These receptors originate from a human patient who received an intestinal transplant, so some T cells may come from the graft donor.

This chain uses TRBV11-3 with TRBJ2-1, with 12 nucleotides matching TRBD1. In germline, CDR1 is SGHNT, CDR2 YENEEA. The CDR3 has 15 residues. J gave up 8 bases and V 5 bases, and 7 bases lay outside the gene matches. This CDR3 reads CASSRRDRGPDEQFF. DNA for the CDR3: TGTGCCAGCAGCCGCCGGGACAGGGGGCCGGATGAGCAGTTCTTC.

The genes are TRBV6-1 and TRBJ1-4; no clear D gene. Trimming shortened V by 2 bases and J by 1 base, and 11 bases separated the two germline ends. CDR3 length: 16 amino acids. CDR1 and CDR2 (germline): MNHNS, SASEGT. In DNA form, the CDR3 reads TGTGCCAGCAGTGAACCCTGGGGAGAAACTAATGAAAAACTGTTTTTT. Encoded protein: CASSEPWGETNEKLFF.

The J gene is TRBJ2-3, the V gene TRBV4-1; 8 bases align to TRBD2. The V gene end was trimmed by 0 bases and the J gene end by 6 bases; junction bases not matched to a gene: 5. CDR1 is MGHRA, CDR2 YSYEKL, per germline. The CDR3 covers 15 residues. CDR3 residues: CASSQESGGRDTQYF. The CDR3 DNA reads TGCGCCAGCAGCCAAGAAAGCGGGGGCCGGGATACGCAGTATTTT.

This sequence joins TRBV4-1 and TRBJ2-7; no clear D gene. The germline V and J ends were trimmed by 0 bases and 2 bases, with 11 bases remaining between them. Germline loops: CDR1 MGHRA, CDR2 YSYEKL. The CDR3 sequence is 15 residues long. CDR3 sequence: CASSQDPGRAYEQYF. CDR3 sequence (DNA): TGCGCCAGCAGCCAAGATCCGGGTAGGGCCTACGAGCAGTACTTC.

The chain combines TRBV13 with TRBJ1-1, with D possibly TRBD1 on 5 matching bases. The V gene's germline CDR1 is PRHDT and CDR2 FYEKMQ (reference sequence). This CDR3 has 14 amino acids. V lost 1 base, J lost 3 bases, and 9 bases lay in between. The CDR3 spells CASSLEGGDTEAFF. CDR3 nucleotides: TGTGCCAGCAGCTTAGAAGGAGGGGACACTGAAGCTTTCTTT. Using reference TRBV13 and TRBJ1-1 for the parts outside the CDR3, the full variable domain is AAGVIQSPRHLIKEKRETATLKCYPIPRHDTVYWYQQGPGQDPQFLISFYEKMQSDKGSIPDRFSAQQFSDYHSELNMSSLELGDSALYFCASSLEGGDTEAFFGQGTRLTVV.

This clone was detected a few times. The chain employs TRBV2 and TRBJ1-3, with D perhaps matching TRBD1 (6 bases). This CDR3 is built from 15 residues. The V gene lost 7 bases and the J gene lost 0 bases, with 13 bases spanning the gap. Germline-derived CDR1 and CDR2 are SNHLY and FYNNEI. DNA for the CDR3: TGTGCCAGCACCGGGGGCAGGGACTCTGGAAACACCATATATTTT. Protein product: CASTGGRDSGNTIYF.

This clone was observed a single time. The chain recombines TRBV5-4 with TRBJ2-7; 7 bases match TRBD2. Germline V lookup: CDR1 SGHNT, CDR2 YYREEE (reference sequence). The junction had 7 bases not matched to a gene; V was cut back by 4 bases and J by 3 bases. The CDR3 has 14 amino acids. CDR3 DNA sequence: TGTGCCAGCAGCCTGGCGGGGGACCACTACGAGCAGTACTTC. Its translation: CASSLAGDHYEQYF.

This rearrangement joins TRBV6-4 to TRBJ1-1; D gene unclear. This CDR3 contains 13 residues. V was clipped by 3 bases and J by 1 base, with 6 bases between them. The germline gives CDR1 MRHNA, CDR2 SNTAGT. This CDR3 is CASSEWPNTEAFF. The CDR3 region has the DNA TGTGCCAGCAGTGAGTGGCCGAACACTGAAGCTTTCTTT.

The sample holds one count of this clone. The chain links TRBV5-1 to TRBJ1-2; 7 bases line up with TRBD1. Germline lookup yields CDR1 SGHRS and CDR2 YFSETQ. Trimming removed 4 bases from V and 8 bases from J; junction bases left unmatched: 8. The CDR3 covers 13 residues. The CDR3 DNA reads as TGCGCCAGCAGCATGACAGGGACGCTCGGCTACACCTTC. This translates into CASSMTGTLGYTF.

The chain joins TRBV2 to TRBJ1-3; D is ambiguous. This CDR3 has 13 amino acids. CDR1 is SNHLY, CDR2 FYNNEI, per germline. Trimming removed 4 bases at V and 4 bases at J, with 8 bases between. CDR3 loop: CASSGKVGNTIYF. The CDR3, as DNA: TGTGCCAGCAGTGGCAAGGTGGGAAACACCATATATTTT.

CDR3 protein: CASSVGPQGQETQYF. The CDR3 DNA sequence: TGTGCCAGCAGCGTAGGACCCCAGGGGCAAGAGACCCAGTACTTC. The chain carries TRBV9 and TRBJ2-5, with D tentatively TRBD1 (6 bases). Trimming took off 0 bases at V and 2 bases at J, with 11 bases between the two ends. CDR3 size: 15 residues. Germline V lookup: CDR1 SGDLS, CDR2 YYNGEE.

The chain links TRBV29-1 to TRBJ2-7; a weak D match, TRBD2 (6 bases). In germline, CDR1 is SQVTM, CDR2 ANQGSEA. The CDR3 spans 13 residues. The V end was cut by 4 bases, the J end by 4 bases, with 14 bases between. The CDR3 sequence: CSVVGGTAYEQYF. The CDR3 bases are TGCAGCGTTGTGGGGGGAACAGCATACGAGCAGTACTTC.

The V gene is TRBV9, the J gene TRBJ2-3; no definite D call. CDR1 and CDR2 from the germline V gene are SGDLS and YYNGEE. The CDR3 contains 14 residues. V dropped 4 bases and J dropped 1 base, with 10 bases sitting between them. The CDR3 loop reads CASSPAPRTDTQYF. The CDR3 DNA follows: TGTGCCAGCAGCCCAGCGCCCCGCACAGATACGCAGTATTTT.

This clone was counted a single time. The DNA for the CDR3 is TGCGCCAGCAGCCAAGATATGGGAGCGGGGGCCAAACTATCCTACAATGAGCAGTTCTTC. This sequence encodes CASSQDMGAGAKLSYNEQFF. The chain couples TRBV4-1 to TRBJ2-1; 8 bases align to TRBD2. This CDR3 region has 20 residues. From germline, CDR1 is MGHRA and CDR2 YSYEKL. V lost 0 bases to trimming and J lost 1 base; unmatched junction nucleotides: 14.